This T cell receptor (beta chain) came from a study of CD4 T cells in relation to SARS-CoV-2 and coronaviruses. Looking at the study overall: After roughly 11 days of antigen culture, PBMC TCR beta CDR3s were sequenced. The negative reference was HIV-1 Nef peptide pool or peptide-free culture. General study points: Each donor contributed either pre-pandemic or post-infection samples, not both.

The sample holds one count of this clone. Its antigen is not known. Unexposed donor CD4+ T cells date from 2011-2018, before the COVID-19 pandemic. The cells were cultured for around ten days before CD4+ T cells were isolated. As cell numbers allowed, unexposed-donor CD4+ T cells faced SARS-CoV-2 S/N and four cold-coronavirus spikes. Produced via immunoSEQ multiplex PCR; TCRdb's table is partial and in-frame only. There are 20,000 or so clones in the sample; around 80% occur only once, and about 18% lies in the top ten. CDR3 length: 13 amino acids. The V end lost 3 bases, the J end lost 7 bases, and 10 bases lay between the germline ends. Germline-derived CDR1 and CDR2 are PRHDT and FYEKMQ (reference sequence).

The sequenced sample was CD4+ T cells from PBMCs, cultured in vitro. The rearrangement joins TRBV13 to TRBJ2-1, with D unclear. This TCR was recovered from a human donor in good health. The CDR3 here is CASSFLFRNEQFF. CDR3 sequence (DNA): TGTGCCAGCAGCTTTTTGTTCAGAAATGAGCAGTTCTTC.